A selection of T cell receptor beta chains follows, all from one sample in a study of shared clonotypes between healthy human individuals. Measured with immunoSEQ multiplex PCR; TCRdb has only the in-frame clones, and not every one. The sample comprises 750,000 to 1,000,000 clones, around 92% of which are singletons, and around 24% rests with the top ten. Specimen: naive CD8+ T cells sorted from blood. The receptors were gathered from a man aged 30-40 years in good health. Each CDR3 is given with its conserved first and last residue. Not every row has a clone size; where given, it reads once, few, many or a size class.

j_call,clone_size,v_call,cdr3_aa
TRBJ1-5,NA,TRBV6-1,CASSGQGVSNQPQHF
TRBJ2-7,NA,TRBV27,CASRLAGFYEQYF
TRBJ2-2,NA,TRBV9,CASSVGRRGRQTGELFF
TRBJ2-7,NA,TRBV2,CASTGLASYEQYF
TRBJ2-5,NA,TRBV29-1,CSALFSGSSETQYF
TRBJ2-7,NA,TRBV29-1,CSVEDQGTPYEQYF
TRBJ2-2,NA,TRBV7-8,CASSLILQGLDTGELFF
TRBJ2-7,NA,TRBV28,CASTLTGTGLEQYF
TRBJ1-4,NA,TRBV19,CASSPDTTNEKLFF
TRBJ2-7,NA,TRBV5-5,CASSFSQAASYEQYF
TRBJ1-2,few,TRBV28,CASSVRAFNYGYTF